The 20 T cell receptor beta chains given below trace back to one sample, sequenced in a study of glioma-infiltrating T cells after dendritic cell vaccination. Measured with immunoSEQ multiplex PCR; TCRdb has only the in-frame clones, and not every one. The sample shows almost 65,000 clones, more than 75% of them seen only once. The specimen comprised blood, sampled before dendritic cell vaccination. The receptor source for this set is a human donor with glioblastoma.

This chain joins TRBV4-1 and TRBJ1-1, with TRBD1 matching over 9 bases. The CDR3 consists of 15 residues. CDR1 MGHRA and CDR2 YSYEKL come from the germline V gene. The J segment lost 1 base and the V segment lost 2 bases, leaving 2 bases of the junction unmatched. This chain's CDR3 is CASSQQQGANTEAFF. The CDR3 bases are TGCGCCAGCAGCCAACAACAGGGGGCGAACACTGAAGCTTTCTTT.

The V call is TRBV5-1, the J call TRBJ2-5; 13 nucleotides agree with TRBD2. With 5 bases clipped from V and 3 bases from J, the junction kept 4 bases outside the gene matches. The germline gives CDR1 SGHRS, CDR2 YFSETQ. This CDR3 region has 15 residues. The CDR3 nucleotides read TGCGCCAGCAGGCTCGGACTAGCGGGGGAAGAGACCCAGTACTTC. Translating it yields CASRLGLAGEETQYF. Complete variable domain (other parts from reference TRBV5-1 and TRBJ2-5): KAGVTQTPRYLIKTRGQQVTLSCSPISGHRSVSWYQQTPGQGLQFLFEYFSETQRNKGNFPGRFSGRQFSNSRSEMNVSTLELGDSALYLCASRLGLAGEETQYFGPGTRLLVL.

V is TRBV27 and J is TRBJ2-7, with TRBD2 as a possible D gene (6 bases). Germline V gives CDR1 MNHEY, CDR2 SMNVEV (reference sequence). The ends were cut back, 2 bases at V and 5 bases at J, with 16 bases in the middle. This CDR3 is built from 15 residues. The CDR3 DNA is TGTGCCAGCAGTTTAGGAGGGGCGTCTAGGAACGAGCAGTACTTC. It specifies CASSLGGASRNEQYF.

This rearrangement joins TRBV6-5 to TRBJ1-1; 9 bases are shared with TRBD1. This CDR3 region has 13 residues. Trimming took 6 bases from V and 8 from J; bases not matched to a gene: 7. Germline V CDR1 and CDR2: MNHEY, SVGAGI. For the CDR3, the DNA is TGTGCCAGCAGAACCGGGACAGGGCGCGAAGCTTTCTTT. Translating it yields CASRTGTGREAFF.

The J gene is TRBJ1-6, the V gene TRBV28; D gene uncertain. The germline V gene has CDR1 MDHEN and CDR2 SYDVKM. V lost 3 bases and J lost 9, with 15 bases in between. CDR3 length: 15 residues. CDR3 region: CASSFSIRVASPLHF. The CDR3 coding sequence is TGTGCCAGCAGTTTTTCTATCCGGGTAGCTTCACCCCTCCACTTT.

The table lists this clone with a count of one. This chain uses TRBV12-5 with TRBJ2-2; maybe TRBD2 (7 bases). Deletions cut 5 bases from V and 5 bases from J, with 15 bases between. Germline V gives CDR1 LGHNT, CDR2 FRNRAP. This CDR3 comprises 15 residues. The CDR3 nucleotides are TGTGCTAGTGGTATCGGGGCGGGGGCGACCGGGGAGCTGTTTTTT. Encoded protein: CASGIGAGATGELFF. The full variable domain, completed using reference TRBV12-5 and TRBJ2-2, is DARVTQTPRHKVTEMGQEVTMRCQPILGHNTVFWYRQTMMQGLELLAYFRNRAPLDDSGMPKDRFSAEMPDATLATLKIQPSEPRDSAVYFCASGIGAGATGELFFGEGSRLTVL.

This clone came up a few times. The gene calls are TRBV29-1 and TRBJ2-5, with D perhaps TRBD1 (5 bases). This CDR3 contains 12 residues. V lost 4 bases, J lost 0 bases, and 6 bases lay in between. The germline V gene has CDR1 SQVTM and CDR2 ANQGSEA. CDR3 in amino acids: CSVGQYQETQYF. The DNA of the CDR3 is TGCAGCGTTGGACAGTACCAAGAGACCCAGTACTTC.

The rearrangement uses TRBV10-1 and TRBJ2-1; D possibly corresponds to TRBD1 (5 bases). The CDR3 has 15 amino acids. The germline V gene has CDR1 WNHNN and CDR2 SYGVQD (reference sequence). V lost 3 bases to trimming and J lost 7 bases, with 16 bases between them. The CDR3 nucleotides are TGCGCCAGCAGTGATTTAGGGGTACTCTTTAATGAGCAGTTCTTC. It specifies CASSDLGVLFNEQFF.

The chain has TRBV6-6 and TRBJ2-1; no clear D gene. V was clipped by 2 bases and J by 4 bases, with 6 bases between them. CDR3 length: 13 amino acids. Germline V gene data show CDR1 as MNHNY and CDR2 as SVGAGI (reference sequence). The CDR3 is CASSYEEYNEQFF. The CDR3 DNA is TGTGCCAGCAGTTACGAGGAGTACAATGAGCAGTTCTTC.

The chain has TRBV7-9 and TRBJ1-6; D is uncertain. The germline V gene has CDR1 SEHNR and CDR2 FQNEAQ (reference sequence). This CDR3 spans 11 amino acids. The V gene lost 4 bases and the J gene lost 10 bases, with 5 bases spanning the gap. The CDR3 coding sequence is TGTGCCAGCAGCTCAGGATCACCCCTCCACTTT. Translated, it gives CASSSGSPLHF. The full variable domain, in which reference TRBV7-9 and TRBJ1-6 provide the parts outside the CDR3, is DTGVSQNPRHKITKRGQNVTFRCDPISEHNRLYWYRQTLGQGPEFLTYFQNEAQLEKSRLLSDRFSAERPKGSFSTLEIQRTEQGDSAMYLCASSSGSPLHFGNGTRLTVT.

The CDR3 coding sequence is TGTGCCAGCAGTTTTTCCGTAGATGTGTATAATTCACCCCTCCACTTT. Its protein is CASSFSVDVYNSPLHF. This chain uses TRBV28 with TRBJ1-6, with D unresolved. Germline V lookup: CDR1 MDHEN, CDR2 SYDVKM. V was cut by 3 bases and J by 4 bases, with 13 bases left in between. The CDR3 has 16 amino acids.

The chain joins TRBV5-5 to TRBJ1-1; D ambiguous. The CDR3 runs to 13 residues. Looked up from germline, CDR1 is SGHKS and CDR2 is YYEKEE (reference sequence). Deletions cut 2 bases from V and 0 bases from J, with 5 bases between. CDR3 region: CASSFNLNTEAFF. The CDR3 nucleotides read TGTGCCAGCAGCTTTAACTTGAACACTGAAGCTTTCTTT.

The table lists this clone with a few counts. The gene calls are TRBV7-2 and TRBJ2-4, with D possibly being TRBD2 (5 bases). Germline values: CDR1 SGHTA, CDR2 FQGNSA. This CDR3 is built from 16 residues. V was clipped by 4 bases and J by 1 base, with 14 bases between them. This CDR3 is CASSYTPASAKNIQYF. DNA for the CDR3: TGTGCCAGCAGCTATACCCCAGCTAGCGCCAAAAACATTCAGTACTTC.

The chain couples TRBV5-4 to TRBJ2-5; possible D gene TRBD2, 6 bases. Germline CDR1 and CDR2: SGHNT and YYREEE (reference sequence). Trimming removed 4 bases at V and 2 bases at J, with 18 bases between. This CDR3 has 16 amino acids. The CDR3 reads CASSQGGGTKQETQYF. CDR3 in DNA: TGTGCCAGCAGCCAAGGTGGCGGGACCAAACAAGAGACCCAGTACTTC.

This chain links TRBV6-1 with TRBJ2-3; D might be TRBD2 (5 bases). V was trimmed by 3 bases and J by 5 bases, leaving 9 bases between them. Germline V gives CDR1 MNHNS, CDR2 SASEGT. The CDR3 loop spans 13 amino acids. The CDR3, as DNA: TGTGCCAGCAGTGACGGACTGGGAGATACGCAGTATTTT. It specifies CASSDGLGDTQYF.

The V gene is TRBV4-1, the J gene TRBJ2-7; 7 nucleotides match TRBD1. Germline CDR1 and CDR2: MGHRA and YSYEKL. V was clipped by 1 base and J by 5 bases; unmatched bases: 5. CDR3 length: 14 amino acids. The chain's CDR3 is CASSQVRTGHEQYF. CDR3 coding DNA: TGCGCCAGCAGCCAAGTCAGGACAGGCCACGAGCAGTACTTC.

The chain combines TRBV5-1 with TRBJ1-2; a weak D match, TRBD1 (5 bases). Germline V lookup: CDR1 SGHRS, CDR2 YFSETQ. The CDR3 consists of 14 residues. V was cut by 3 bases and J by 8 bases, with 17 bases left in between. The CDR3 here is CASSSQGDPGGYTF. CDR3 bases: TGCGCCAGCAGCTCCCAGGGTGACCCTGGAGGCTACACCTTC.

CDR3 sequence reads: CASSYAQLQETQYF. The CDR3 DNA follows: TGTGCCAGCAGTTACGCACAGCTCCAAGAGACCCAGTACTTC. The chain links TRBV6-5 to TRBJ2-5; D remains ambiguous. V was trimmed by 2 bases and J by 1 base, leaving 8 bases between them. Germline CDR1 reads MNHEY; CDR2 reads SVGAGI. The CDR3 covers 14 residues.

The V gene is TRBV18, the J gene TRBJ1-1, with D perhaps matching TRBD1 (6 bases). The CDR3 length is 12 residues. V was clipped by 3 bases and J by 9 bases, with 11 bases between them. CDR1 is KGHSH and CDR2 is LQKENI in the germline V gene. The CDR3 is CASSPSDRKAFF. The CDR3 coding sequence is TGTGCCAGCTCACCTTCGGACAGAAAAGCTTTCTTT.

CDR3 region: CASKAFDRVQGNEQFF. DNA for the CDR3: TGTGCCAGCAAAGCATTCGACAGGGTACAAGGTAATGAGCAGTTCTTC. The rearrangement uses TRBV2 and TRBJ2-1, with 7 positions matching TRBD1. CDR1 and CDR2 from the germline V gene are SNHLY and FYNNEI. The J segment lost 7 bases and the V segment lost 7 bases, leaving 16 bases of the junction unmatched. The length of the CDR3 is 16 residues. The complete variable domain, with remaining parts taken from reference TRBV2 and TRBJ2-1, reads EPEVTQTPSHQVTQMGQEVILRCVPISNHLYFYWYRQILGQKVEFLVSFYNNEISEKSEIFDDQFSVERPDGSNFTLKIRSTKLEDSAMYFCASKAFDRVQGNEQFFGPGTRLTVL.